This T cell receptor (beta chain) stems from a study of T cell responses to AZD1222 COVID-19 vaccine. For the study at large: The analysis combined second doses at about 4 or about 12 weeks. The study's findings and limits: Unmutated regions of variants are reportedly targeted by nearly half of spike-specific TCRs. The study found vaccine-associated CD4 TCRs spanning spike, dominant at 160-218 and 743-854.

Per germline, CDR1 SEHNR and CDR2 FQNEAQ (reference sequence). The V end lost 4 bases, the J end lost 0 bases, and 10 bases lay between the germline ends. The CDR3 is 15 residues long. Data came from immunoSEQ multiplex PCR; TCRdb stores just in-frame clones and leaves some out. The table has approximately 98,000 clones, about 86% seen once. Only a few counts were recorded for this clone. Antigen specificity is unknown. The sequenced sample was peripheral blood, obtained on day 0 of AZD1222 vaccination. The chain joins TRBV7-9 to TRBJ1-5; TRBD1 might be the D (6 bases). The sequence came from an adult in good health. DNA for the CDR3: TGTGCCAGCAGCTCGAACAGGGATAGCAATCAGCCCCAGCATTTT. The encoded protein is CASSSNRDSNQPQHF.